The 5 T cell receptor beta chains below all came from one sample that was sequenced in a study of blood T cell repertoires in COVID-19. The assay was immunoSEQ multiplex PCR, and TCRdb's table has in-frame clones only and misses some. The data contain approximately 170,000 clones, just under 85% of them seen just once; the ten biggest clones take up roughly 7.1%. The specimen was peripheral blood. Receptors were obtained from a man in his forties who had recovered from COVID-19.

This clone was picked up a small number of times. The chain combines TRBV29-1 with TRBJ2-7; the D gene is possibly TRBD1 (6 bases). V lost 5 bases and J 5 bases, leaving 16 bases between the germline ends. The CDR3 length is 13 residues. CDR1 is SQVTM and CDR2 is ANQGSEA in the germline V gene. The CDR3 DNA sequence: TGCAGCGTTTTAGACAGGAATATGCACGAGCAGTACTTC. Its translation: CSVLDRNMHEQYF.

The genes are TRBV7-9 and TRBJ2-5, with 14 bases identical to TRBD2. CDR3 length: 16 residues. CDR1 and CDR2 from the germline V gene are SEHNR and FQNEAQ (reference sequence). Trimming cost V 4 bases and J 0 bases; bases outside gene matches: 1. CDR3 amino acids: CASSSTSGGDQETQYF. The DNA of the CDR3 is TGTGCCAGCAGCTCGACTAGCGGGGGGGACCAAGAGACCCAGTACTTC.

This chain uses TRBV27 with TRBJ2-1; TRBD1 agrees at 7 bases. The germline CDR1 and CDR2 sequences are MNHEY and SMNVEV (reference sequence). This CDR3 has 14 amino acids. V lost 4 bases, J lost 5 bases, and 5 bases stayed unmatched. This CDR3 is CASSWDREDNEQFF. DNA for the CDR3: TGTGCCAGCAGTTGGGACAGAGAAGACAATGAGCAGTTCTTC.

The chain joins TRBV2 to TRBJ2-7; D unresolved. Trimming took 7 bases from V and 2 from J, leaving 9 bases between them. This CDR3 has 12 amino acids. Germline V lookup: CDR1 SNHLY, CDR2 FYNNEI. Written as DNA, the CDR3 is TGTGCCAGCAAAATCCTAACCTACGAGCAGTACTTC. Translation: CASKILTYEQYF.

The chain is built from TRBV19 and TRBJ2-1, with 10 bases lining up with TRBD2. Germline V gene lookup returns CDR1 LNHDA and CDR2 SQIVND (reference sequence). CDR3 length equals 15 residues. V shed 4 bases, J shed 5 bases, and the junction held 5 bases outside the gene matches. CDR3 sequence (DNA): TGTGCCAGTAGTACGCCCGGGACTAGCGACAATGAGCAGTTCTTC. This gives the protein CASSTPGTSDNEQFF.